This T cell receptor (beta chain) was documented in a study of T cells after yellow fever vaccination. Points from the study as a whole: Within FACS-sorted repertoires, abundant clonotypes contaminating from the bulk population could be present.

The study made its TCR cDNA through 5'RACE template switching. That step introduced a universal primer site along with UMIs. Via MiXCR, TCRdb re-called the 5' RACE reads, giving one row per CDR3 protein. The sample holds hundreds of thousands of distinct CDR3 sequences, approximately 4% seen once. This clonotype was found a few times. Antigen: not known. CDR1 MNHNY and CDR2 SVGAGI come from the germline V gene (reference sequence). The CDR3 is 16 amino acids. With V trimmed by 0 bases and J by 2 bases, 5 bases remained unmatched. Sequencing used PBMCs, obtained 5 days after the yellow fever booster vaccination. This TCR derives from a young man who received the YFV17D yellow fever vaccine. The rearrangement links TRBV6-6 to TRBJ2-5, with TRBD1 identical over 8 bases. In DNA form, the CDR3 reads TGTGCCAGCAGTTACTCGGGACAGGTTCAACAAGAGACCCAGTACTTC. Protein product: CASSYSGQVQQETQYF.